This T cell receptor beta chain emerged from a study of T cell responses to AZD1222 COVID-19 vaccine. Whole-study results and caveats: Among those given AZD1222, only 6 or 7 were seropositive at baseline.

This clone was observed a single time. Its antigen is as yet unknown. Here immunoSEQ multiplex PCR was the method, and the copy in TCRdb shows in-frame clones only, minus some. This table has approximately 270,000 clones, around 93% appearing once. This TCR came from an adult who received the AZD1222 COVID-19 vaccine. This material consisted of peripheral blood, taken 28 days after the second AZD1222 dose.

The DNA of the CDR3 is TGTGCCAGCAGCATGATGGGACAGGGTTTAGACGAGCAGTACTTC. Translation gives CASSMMGQGLDEQYF. The chain couples TRBV2 to TRBJ2-7, with 9 bases identical to TRBD1. This CDR3 has 15 amino acids. V was pared by 6 bases and J by 5 bases, with 11 bases of the junction left unmatched. Germline CDR1 SNHLY, CDR2 FYNNEI.